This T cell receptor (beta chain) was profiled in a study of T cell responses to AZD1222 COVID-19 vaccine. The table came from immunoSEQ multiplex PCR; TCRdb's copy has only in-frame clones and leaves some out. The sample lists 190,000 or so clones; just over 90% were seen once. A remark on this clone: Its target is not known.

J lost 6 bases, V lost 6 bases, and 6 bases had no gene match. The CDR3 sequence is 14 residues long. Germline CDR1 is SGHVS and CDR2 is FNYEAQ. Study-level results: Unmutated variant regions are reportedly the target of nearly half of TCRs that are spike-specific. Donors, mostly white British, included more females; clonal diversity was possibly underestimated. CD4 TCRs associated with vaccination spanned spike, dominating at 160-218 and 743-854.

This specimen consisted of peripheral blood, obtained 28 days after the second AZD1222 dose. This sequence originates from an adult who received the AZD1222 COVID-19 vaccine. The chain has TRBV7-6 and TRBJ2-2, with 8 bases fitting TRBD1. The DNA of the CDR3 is TGTGCCAGCAGTAGAGGACAGGGTCCCGGGGAGCTGTTTTTT. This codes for CASSRGQGPGELFF.